The 7 T cell receptor beta chains below all came from one sample that was sequenced in a study of PD-L1 blockade in urothelial cancer. Only in-frame clones appear in the TCRdb table, and some are missing; sequencing was by immunoSEQ multiplex PCR. This table holds some 45,000 clones, approximately 88% found once. The specimen comprised PBMCs, sampled around atezolizumab (anti-PD-L1) treatment. These receptors originate from an elderly man with urothelial cancer.

The J gene is TRBJ1-2, the V gene TRBV9; D may be TRBD1 (5 bases). The germline V gene encodes CDR1 SGDLS and CDR2 YYNGEE. Trimming took off 4 bases at V and 3 bases at J, with 13 bases between the two ends. The CDR3 covers 14 residues. The CDR3 DNA sequence: TGTGCCAGCAGCCTAGGGGCAGGCGACTATGGCTACACCTTC. Its translation is CASSLGAGDYGYTF. Looking up the rest from reference TRBV9 and TRBJ1-2 gives the full variable domain: DSGVTQTPKHLITATGQRVTLRCSPRSGDLSVYWYQQSLDQGLQFLIQYYNGEERAKGNILERFSAQQFPDLHSELNLSSLELGDSALYFCASSLGAGDYGYTFGSGTRLTVV.

The chain combines TRBV6-1 with TRBJ2-1; 7 bases fit TRBD1. The CDR3 has 14 amino acids. CDR1 and CDR2 from the germline V gene are MNHNS and SASEGT. V was clipped by 0 bases and J by 7 bases; unmatched bases: 3. The CDR3 nucleotides are TGTGCCAGCAGTGAAGCGGGCAGGGGGAATGAGCAGTTCTTC. It encodes CASSEAGRGNEQFF.

The V call is TRBV2, the J call TRBJ1-1, with TRBD1 identical over 7 bases. Germline trimming cut 6 bases from V and 4 bases from J; bases unmatched to any gene: 2. The germline V gene encodes CDR1 SNHLY and CDR2 FYNNEI. The CDR3 sequence is 12 residues long. In DNA, the CDR3 is TGTGCCAGCAGCACAGGGGCCACTGAAGCTTTCTTT. Translated: CASSTGATEAFF.

This rearrangement joins TRBV7-2 to TRBJ2-1, with D perhaps TRBD2 (6 bases). The V gene lost 5 bases and the J gene lost 9 bases, with 14 bases spanning the gap. The CDR3 has 13 amino acids. CDR1 is SGHTA, CDR2 FQGNSA, per germline. The CDR3 bases are TGTGCCAGCAGCCCCCGGGGAGGCGTTGAGCAGTTCTTC. Protein product: CASSPRGGVEQFF. Based on the CDR3 plus reference TRBV7-2 and TRBJ2-1, the full variable domain is GAGVSQSPSNKVTEKGKDVELRCDPISGHTALYWYRQSLGQGLEFLIYFQGNSAPDKSGLPSDRFSAERTGGSVSTLTIQRTQQEDSAVYLCASSPRGGVEQFFGPGTRLTVL.

The genes are TRBV5-1 and TRBJ2-4; D possibly corresponds to TRBD1 (5 bases). The germline V gene encodes CDR1 SGHRS and CDR2 YFSETQ. The CDR3 has 15 residues. V was shortened by 7 bases and J by 0 bases, with 14 bases between the two germline ends. Here the CDR3 DNA reads TGCGCCAGCTCCAGGGATGGGGTAGCCAAAAACATTCAGTACTTC. It is translated as CASSRDGVAKNIQYF.

Here the CDR3 DNA reads TGTGCCAGCAGCTCGGGACTAGCGGGAGGCTACGAGCAGTACTTC. Its protein is CASSSGLAGGYEQYF. This chain joins TRBV7-9 and TRBJ2-7; 15 bases fit TRBD2. The CDR3 runs 15 residues. V gave up 4 bases and J gave up 3 bases; unmatched junction bases: 1. Germline lookup yields CDR1 SEHNR and CDR2 FQNEAQ (reference sequence). Together with reference TRBV7-9 and TRBJ2-7, the CDR3 gives the full variable domain: DTGVSQNPRHKITKRGQNVTFRCDPISEHNRLYWYRQTLGQGPEFLTYFQNEAQLEKSRLLSDRFSAERPKGSFSTLEIQRTEQGDSAMYLCASSSGLAGGYEQYFGPGTRLTVT.

This clone was seen once. The chain recombines TRBV7-2 with TRBJ2-7; 10 bases are shared with TRBD2. CDR1 and CDR2 (germline): SGHTA, FQGNSA. The V and J ends lost 5 bases and 3 bases, in that order; junction bases with no gene match: 10. The CDR3 sequence is 16 residues long. This CDR3 is CASSRRGASGSYEQYF. The CDR3 bases are TGTGCCAGCAGCCGTAGAGGGGCTAGCGGGAGCTACGAGCAGTACTTC. Using reference TRBV7-2 and TRBJ2-7 for the parts outside the CDR3, the full variable domain is GAGVSQSPSNKVTEKGKDVELRCDPISGHTALYWYRQSLGQGLEFLIYFQGNSAPDKSGLPSDRFSAERTGGSVSTLTIQRTQQEDSAVYLCASSRRGASGSYEQYFGPGTRLTVT.